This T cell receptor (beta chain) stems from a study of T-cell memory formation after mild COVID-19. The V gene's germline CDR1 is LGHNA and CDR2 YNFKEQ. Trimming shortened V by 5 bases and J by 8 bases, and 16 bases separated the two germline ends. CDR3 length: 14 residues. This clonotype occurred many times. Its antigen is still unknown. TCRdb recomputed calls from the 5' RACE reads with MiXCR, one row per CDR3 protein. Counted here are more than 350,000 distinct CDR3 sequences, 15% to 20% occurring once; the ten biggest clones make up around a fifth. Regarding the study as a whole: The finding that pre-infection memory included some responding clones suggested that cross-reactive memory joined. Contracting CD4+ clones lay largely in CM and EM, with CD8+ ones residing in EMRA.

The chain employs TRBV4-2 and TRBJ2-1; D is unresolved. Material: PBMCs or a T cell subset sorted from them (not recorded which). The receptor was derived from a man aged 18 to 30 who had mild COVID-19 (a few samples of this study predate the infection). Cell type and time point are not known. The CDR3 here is CASSSGETEHEQFF. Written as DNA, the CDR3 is TGTGCCAGCAGCTCAGGAGAAACAGAACATGAGCAGTTCTTC.